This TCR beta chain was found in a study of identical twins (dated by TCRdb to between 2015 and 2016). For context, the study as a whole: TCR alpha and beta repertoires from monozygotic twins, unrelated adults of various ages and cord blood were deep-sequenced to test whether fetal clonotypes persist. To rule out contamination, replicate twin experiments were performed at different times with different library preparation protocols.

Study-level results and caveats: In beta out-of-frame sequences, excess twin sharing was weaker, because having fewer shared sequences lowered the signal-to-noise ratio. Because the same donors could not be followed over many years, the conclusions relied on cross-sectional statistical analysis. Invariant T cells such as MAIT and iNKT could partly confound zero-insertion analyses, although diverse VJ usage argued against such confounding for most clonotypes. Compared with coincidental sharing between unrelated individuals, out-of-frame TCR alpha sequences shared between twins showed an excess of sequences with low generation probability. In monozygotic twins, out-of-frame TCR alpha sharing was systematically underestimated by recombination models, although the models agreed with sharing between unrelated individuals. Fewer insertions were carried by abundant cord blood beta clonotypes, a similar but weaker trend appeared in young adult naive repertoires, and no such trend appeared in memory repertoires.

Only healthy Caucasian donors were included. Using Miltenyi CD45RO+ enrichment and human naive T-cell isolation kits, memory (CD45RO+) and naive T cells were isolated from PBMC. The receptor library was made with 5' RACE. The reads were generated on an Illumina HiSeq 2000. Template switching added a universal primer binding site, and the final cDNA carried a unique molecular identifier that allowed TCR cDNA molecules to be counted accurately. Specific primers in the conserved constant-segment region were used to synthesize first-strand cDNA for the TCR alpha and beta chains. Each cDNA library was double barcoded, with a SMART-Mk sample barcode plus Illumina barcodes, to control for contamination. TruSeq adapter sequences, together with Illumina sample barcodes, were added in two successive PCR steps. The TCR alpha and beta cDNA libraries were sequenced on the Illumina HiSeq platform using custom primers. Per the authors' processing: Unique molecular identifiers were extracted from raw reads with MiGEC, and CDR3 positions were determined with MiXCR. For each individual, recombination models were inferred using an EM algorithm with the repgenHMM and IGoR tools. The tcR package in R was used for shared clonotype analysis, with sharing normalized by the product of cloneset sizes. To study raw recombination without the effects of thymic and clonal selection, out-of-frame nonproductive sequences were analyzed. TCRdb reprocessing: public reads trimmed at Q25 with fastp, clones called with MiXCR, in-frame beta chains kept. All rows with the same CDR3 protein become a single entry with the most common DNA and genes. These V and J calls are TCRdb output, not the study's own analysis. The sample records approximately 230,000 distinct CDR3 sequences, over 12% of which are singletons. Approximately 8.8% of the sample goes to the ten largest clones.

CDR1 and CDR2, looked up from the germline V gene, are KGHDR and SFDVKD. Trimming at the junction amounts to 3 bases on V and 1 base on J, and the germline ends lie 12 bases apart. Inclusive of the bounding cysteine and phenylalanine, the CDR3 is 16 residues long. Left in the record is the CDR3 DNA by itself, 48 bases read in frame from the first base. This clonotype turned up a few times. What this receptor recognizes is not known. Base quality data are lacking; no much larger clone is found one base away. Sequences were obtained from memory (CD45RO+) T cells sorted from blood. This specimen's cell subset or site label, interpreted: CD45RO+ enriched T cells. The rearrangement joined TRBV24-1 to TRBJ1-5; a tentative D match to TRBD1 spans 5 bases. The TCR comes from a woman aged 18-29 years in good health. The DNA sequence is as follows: TGTGCCACCAGTGATCCCAGGGCGGGGAGCAATCAGCCCCAGCATTTT. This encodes CATSDPRAGSNQPQHF.